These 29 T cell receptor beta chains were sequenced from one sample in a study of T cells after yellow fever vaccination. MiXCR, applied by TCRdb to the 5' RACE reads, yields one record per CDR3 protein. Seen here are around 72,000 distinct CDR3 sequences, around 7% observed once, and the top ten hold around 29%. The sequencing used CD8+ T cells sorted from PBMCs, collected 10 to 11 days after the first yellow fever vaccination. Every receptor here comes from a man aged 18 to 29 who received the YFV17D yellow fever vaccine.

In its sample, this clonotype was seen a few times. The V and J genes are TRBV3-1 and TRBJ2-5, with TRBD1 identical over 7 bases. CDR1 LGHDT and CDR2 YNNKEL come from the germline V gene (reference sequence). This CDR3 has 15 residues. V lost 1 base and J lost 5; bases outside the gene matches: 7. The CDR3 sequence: CASSQGRGGSETQYF. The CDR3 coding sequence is TGTGCCAGCAGCCAAGGAAGAGGGGGCTCGGAGACCCAGTACTTC.

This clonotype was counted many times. The DNA of the CDR3 is TGTGCCAGCAGCTCACAGGGGGCTAGCAATCAGCCCCAGCATTTT. The encoded protein is CASSSQGASNQPQHF. The J gene is TRBJ1-5, the V gene TRBV4-2, with 9 bases fitting TRBD1. Per germline, CDR1 LGHNA and CDR2 YNFKEQ. The CDR3 covers 15 residues. J lost 0 bases, V lost 5 bases, and 2 bases had no gene match.

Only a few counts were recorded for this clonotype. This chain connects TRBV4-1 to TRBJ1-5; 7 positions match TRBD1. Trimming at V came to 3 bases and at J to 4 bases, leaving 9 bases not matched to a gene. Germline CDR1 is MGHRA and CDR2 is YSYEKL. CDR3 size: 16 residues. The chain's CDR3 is CASSHRWTGGNQPQHF. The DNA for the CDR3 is TGCGCCAGCAGCCACCGATGGACAGGCGGTAATCAGCCCCAGCATTTT.

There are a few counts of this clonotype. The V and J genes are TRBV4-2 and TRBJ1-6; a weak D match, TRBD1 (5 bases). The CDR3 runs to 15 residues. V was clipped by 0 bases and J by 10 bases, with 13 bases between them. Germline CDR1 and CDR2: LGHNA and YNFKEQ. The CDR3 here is CASSQEGPGESPLHF. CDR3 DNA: TGTGCCAGCAGCCAAGAGGGCCCGGGGGAATCACCCCTCCACTTT.

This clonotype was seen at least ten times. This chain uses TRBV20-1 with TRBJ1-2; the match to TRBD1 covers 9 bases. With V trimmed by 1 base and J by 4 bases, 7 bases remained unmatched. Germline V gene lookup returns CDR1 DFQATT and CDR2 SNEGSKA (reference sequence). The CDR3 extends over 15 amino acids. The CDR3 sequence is CSARVTTGGGYGYTF. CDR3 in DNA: TGCAGTGCTAGAGTGACGACAGGGGGGGGCTATGGCTACACCTTC.

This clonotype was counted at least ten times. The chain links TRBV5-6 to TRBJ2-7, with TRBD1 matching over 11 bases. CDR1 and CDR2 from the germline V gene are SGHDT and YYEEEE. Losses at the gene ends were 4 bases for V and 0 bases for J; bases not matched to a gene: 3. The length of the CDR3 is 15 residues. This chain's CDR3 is CASSPGTGGSYEQYF. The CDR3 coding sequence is TGTGCCAGCAGCCCCGGGACAGGGGGCTCCTACGAGCAGTACTTC.

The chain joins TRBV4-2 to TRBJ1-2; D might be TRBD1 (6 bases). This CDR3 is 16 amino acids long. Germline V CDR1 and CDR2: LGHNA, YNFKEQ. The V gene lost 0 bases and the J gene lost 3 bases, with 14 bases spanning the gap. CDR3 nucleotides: TGTGCCAGCAGCCAAGATCCATCGCAGGGGCACTATGGCTACACCTTC. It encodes CASSQDPSQGHYGYTF.

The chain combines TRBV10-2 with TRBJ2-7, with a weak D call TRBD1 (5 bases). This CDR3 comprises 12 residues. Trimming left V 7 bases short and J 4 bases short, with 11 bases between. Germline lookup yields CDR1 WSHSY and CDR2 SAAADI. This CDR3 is CASTQGVYEQYV. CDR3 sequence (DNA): TGCGCCAGCACCCAAGGGGTATACGAGCAGTACGTC.

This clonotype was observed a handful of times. In nucleotides, the CDR3 is TGTGCCAGCAGCTTAGGGGGCGTTTTGACCTATGGCTACACCTTC. Translation gives CASSLGGVLTYGYTF. The rearrangement links TRBV7-9 to TRBJ1-2, with D possibly TRBD1 on 5 matching bases. Germline loops: CDR1 SEHNR, CDR2 FQNEAQ (reference sequence). This CDR3 comprises 15 residues. The V and J ends lost 1 base and 4 bases respectively, with 13 bases between them.

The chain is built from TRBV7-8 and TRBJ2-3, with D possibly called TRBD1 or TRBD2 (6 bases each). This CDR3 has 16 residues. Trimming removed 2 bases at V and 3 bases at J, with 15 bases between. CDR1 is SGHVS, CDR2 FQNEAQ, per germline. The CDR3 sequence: CASSLTWRRGTDTQYF. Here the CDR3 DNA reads TGTGCCAGCAGCTTAACGTGGCGGAGGGGGACAGATACGCAGTATTTT. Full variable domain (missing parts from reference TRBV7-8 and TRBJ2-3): GAGVSQSPRYKVAKRGQDVALRCDPISGHVSLFWYQQALGQGPEFLTYFQNEAQLDKSGLPSDRFFAERPEGSVSTLKIQRTQQEDSAVYLCASSLTWRRGTDTQYFGPGTRLTVL.

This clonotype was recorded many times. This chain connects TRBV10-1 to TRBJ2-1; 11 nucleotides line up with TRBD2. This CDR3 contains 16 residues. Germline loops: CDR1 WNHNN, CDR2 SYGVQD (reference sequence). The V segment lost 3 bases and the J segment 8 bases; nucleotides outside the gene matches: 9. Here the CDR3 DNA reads TGCGCCAGCAGTGACCCGACTAGCGGGGCGACGGATGAGCAGTTCTTC. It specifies CASSDPTSGATDEQFF.

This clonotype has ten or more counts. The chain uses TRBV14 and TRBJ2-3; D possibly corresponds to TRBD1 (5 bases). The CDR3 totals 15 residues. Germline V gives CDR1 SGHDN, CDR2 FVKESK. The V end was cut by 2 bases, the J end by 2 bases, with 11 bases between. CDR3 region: CASSQHRPSTDTQYF. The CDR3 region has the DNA TGTGCCAGCAGCCAACACAGGCCCTCCACAGATACGCAGTATTTT.

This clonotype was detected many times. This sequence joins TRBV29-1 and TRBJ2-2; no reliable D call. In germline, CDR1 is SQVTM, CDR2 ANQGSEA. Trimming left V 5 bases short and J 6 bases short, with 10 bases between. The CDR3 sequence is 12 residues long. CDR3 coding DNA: TGCAGCGTTATTGAAGGTTCCGGGGAGCTGTTTTTT. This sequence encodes CSVIEGSGELFF.

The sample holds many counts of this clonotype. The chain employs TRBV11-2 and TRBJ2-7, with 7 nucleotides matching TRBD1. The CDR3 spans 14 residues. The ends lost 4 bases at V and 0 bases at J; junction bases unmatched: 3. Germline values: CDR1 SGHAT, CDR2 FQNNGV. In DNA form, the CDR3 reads TGTGCCAGCAGCTGGGGACAGCGCTCCTACGAGCAGTACTTC. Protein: CASSWGQRSYEQYF.

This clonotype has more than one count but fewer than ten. The CDR3 coding sequence is TGTGCCATCAGTGAGGAACAGGGAAATCAGCCCCAGCATTTT. Its translation is CAISEEQGNQPQHF. The V and J genes are TRBV10-3 and TRBJ1-5; possible D gene TRBD1, 6 bases. CDR3 length: 14 residues. Per germline, CDR1 ENHRY and CDR2 SYGVKD. V was clipped by 2 bases and J by 4 bases, with 9 bases between them.

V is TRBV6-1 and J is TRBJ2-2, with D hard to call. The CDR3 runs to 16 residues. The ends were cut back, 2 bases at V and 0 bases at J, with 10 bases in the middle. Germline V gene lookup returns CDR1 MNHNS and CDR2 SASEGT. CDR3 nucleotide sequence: TGTGCCAGCAGTGAATTGAAGTACCCGAACACCGGGGAGCTGTTTTTT. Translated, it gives CASSELKYPNTGELFF.

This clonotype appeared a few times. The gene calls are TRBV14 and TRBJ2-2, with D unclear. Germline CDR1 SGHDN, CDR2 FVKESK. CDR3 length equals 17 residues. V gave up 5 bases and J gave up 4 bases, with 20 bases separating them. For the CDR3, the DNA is TGTGCCAGCAGCTATTTGCCGCAGGCCTCTTTCACCGGGGAGCTGTTTTTT. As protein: CASSYLPQASFTGELFF.

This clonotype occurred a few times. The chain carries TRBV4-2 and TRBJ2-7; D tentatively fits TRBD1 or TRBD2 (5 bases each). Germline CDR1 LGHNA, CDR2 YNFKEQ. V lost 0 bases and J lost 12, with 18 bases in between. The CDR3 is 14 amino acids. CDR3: CASSQDGNPGLGYF. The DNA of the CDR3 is TGTGCCAGCAGCCAAGATGGGAACCCGGGGCTGGGGTACTTC.

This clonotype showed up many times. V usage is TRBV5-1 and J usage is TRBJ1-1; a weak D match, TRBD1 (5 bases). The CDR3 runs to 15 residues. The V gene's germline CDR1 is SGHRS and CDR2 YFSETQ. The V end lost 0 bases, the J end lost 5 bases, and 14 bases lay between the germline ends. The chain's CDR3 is CASSLEAGQATEAFF. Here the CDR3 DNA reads TGCGCCAGCAGCTTGGAAGCAGGGCAAGCGACTGAAGCTTTCTTT.

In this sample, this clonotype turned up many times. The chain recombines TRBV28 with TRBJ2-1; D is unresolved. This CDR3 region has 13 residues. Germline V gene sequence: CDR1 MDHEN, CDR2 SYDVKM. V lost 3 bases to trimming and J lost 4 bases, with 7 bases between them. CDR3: CASSFFAYNEQFF. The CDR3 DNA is TGTGCCAGCAGTTTTTTCGCATACAATGAGCAGTTCTTC.

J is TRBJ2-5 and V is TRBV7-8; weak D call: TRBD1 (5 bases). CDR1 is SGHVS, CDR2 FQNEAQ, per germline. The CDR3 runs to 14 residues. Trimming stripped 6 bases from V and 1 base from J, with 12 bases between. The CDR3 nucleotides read TGTGCCAGCAGTCAAGGGGCGACCCAAGAGACCCAGTACTTC. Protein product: CASSQGATQETQYF.

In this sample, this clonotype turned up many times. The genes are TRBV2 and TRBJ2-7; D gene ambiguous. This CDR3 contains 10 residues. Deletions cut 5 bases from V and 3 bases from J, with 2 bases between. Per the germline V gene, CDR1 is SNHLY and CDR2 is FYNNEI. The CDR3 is CASSIYEQYF. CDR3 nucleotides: TGTGCCAGCAGTATCTACGAGCAGTACTTC.

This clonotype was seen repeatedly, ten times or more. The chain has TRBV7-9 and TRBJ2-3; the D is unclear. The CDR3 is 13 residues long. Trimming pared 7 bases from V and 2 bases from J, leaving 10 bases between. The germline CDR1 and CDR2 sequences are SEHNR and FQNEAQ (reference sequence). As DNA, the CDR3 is TGTGCCAGCATAGGCTTAAACACAGATACGCAGTATTTT. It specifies CASIGLNTDTQYF.

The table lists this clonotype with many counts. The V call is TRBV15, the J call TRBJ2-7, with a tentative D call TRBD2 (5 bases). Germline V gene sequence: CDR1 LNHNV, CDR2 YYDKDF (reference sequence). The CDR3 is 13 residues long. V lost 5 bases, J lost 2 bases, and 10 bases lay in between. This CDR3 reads CATSPGVTYEQYV. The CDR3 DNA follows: TGTGCCACCAGCCCCGGGGTTACCTACGAGCAGTACGTC.

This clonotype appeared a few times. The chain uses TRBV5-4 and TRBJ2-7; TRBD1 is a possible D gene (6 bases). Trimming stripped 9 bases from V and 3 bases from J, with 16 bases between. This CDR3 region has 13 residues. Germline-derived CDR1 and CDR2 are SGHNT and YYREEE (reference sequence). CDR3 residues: CATQGHPYYEQYF. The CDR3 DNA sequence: TGTGCCACCCAGGGACATCCTTACTACGAGCAGTACTTC.

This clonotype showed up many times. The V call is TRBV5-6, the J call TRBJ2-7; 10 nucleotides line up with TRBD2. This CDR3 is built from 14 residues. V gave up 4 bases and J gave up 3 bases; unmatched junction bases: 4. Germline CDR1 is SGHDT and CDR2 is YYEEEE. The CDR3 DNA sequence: TGTGCCAGCAGCGTGGGACTAGCGATCTACGAGCAGTACTTC. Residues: CASSVGLAIYEQYF.

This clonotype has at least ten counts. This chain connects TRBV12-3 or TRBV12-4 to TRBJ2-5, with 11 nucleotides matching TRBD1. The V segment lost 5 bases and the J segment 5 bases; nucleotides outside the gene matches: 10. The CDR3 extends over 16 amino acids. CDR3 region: CASSGLDRGLGETQYF. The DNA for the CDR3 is TGTGCCAGCAGTGGTCTGGACAGGGGGCTCGGGGAGACCCAGTACTTC.

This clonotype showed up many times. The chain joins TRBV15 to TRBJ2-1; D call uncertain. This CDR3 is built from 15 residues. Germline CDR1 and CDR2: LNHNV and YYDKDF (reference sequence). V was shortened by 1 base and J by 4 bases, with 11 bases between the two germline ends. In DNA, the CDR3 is TGTGCCACCAGCAGAGGTTCCCCCCTATACAATGAGCAGTTCTTC. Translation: CATSRGSPLYNEQFF.

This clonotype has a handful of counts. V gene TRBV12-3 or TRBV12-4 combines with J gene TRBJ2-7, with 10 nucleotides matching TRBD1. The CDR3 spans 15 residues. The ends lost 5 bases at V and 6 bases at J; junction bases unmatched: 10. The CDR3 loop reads CASSGGSGQGIEQYF. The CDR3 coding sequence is TGTGCCAGCAGTGGGGGTTCGGGACAGGGGATCGAGCAGTACTTC.